This TCR beta chain originates from a study of cytomegalovirus exposure and HLA in healthy donors. The PCR was carried out with 60 Vbeta primers and 13 Jbeta primers. Assay: immunoSEQ multiplex PCR; the TCRdb copy retains only in-frame clones and omits some. The sample includes fewer than 200,000 clones, about 77% of them seen just once. Study-wide results and limits: In a later analysis, HLA-associated TCR beta chains were more clonally expanded than equally common others. TCR beta sequences reportedly predicted most subjects' HLA-A and HLA-B alleles accurately. Available immune exposure information was restricted to CMV serostatus only.

Concerning this clone itself: As yet, its antigen is unknown.

Donors had nominal health at sampling but likely had unrecorded immune exposures. The junction had 7 bases not matched to a gene; V was cut back by 6 bases and J by 4 bases. The CDR3 loop spans 16 amino acids. Germline assignment: CDR1 MNHEY and CDR2 SMNVEV (reference sequence). The chain couples TRBV27 to TRBJ1-3; the match to TRBD1 covers 12 bases. Sequencing was performed on PBMCs. The sequence came from a woman between 45 and 60 years old in good health and CMV-seronegative. This chain's CDR3 is CASSRRDRGLGNTIYF. The CDR3, as DNA: TGTGCCAGCAGCCGGCGGGACAGGGGGCTCGGAAACACCATATATTTT.